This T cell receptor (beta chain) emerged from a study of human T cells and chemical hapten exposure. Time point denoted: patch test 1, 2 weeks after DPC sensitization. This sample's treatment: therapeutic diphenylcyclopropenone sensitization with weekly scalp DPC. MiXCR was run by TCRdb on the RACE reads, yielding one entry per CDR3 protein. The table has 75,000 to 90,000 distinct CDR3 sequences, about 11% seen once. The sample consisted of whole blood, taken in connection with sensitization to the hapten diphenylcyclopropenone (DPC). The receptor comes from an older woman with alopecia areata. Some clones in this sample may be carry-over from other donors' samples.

DNA for the CDR3: TGTGCCAGCAGCTTCGCCGGTCGGGGCCACCCAGGGGTTACGCAGTATTTT. Its translation is CASSFAGRGHPGVTQYF. The gene calls are TRBV7-9 and TRBJ2-3; possible D gene TRBD1, 6 bases. Trimming pared 3 bases from V and 8 bases from J, leaving 24 bases between. The CDR3 length is 17 residues. From germline, CDR1 is SEHNR and CDR2 FQNEAQ (reference sequence). The full variable domain, in which reference TRBV7-9 and TRBJ2-3 provide the parts outside the CDR3, is DTGVSQNPRHKITKRGQNVTFRCDPISEHNRLYWYRQTLGQGPEFLTYFQNEAQLEKSRLLSDRFSAERPKGSFSTLEIQRTEQGDSAMYLCASSFAGRGHPGVTQYFGPGTRLTVL.